Below are 5 T cell receptor beta chains sequenced from a single sample in a study of glioma-infiltrating T cells after dendritic cell vaccination. Profiling relied on immunoSEQ multiplex PCR, and the TCRdb table lists in-frame clones only, not all of them. The sample includes tens of thousands of clones, approximately 78% seen only once; the top ten take 9% to 10%. This specimen consisted of blood, obtained before dendritic cell vaccination. These receptors all stem from a human donor with glioblastoma.

The chain uses TRBV20-1 and TRBJ1-4; 7 bases align to TRBD1. Per germline, CDR1 DFQATT and CDR2 SNEGSKA (reference sequence). This CDR3 is 11 amino acids long. The CDR3 loop reads CSPGQNEKLFF. The CDR3 nucleotides read TGCAGCCCGGGACAGAATGAAAAACTGTTTTTT.

The gene calls are TRBV4-1 and TRBJ2-7, with 10 positions matching TRBD2. Germline assignment: CDR1 MGHRA and CDR2 YSYEKL. CDR3 length equals 18 residues. V gave up 0 bases and J gave up 5 bases; unmatched junction bases: 13. CDR3 DNA sequence: TGCGCCAGCAGCCAAGATCCAGGAGAGGGGACTAGCGCCCACGAGCAGTACTTC. It yields the protein CASSQDPGEGTSAHEQYF.

This chain uses TRBV19 with TRBJ1-5, with TRBD1 matching 7 bases. Germline V CDR1 and CDR2: LNHDA, SQIVND (reference sequence). This CDR3 contains 14 residues. The V segment lost 3 bases and the J segment 7 bases; nucleotides outside the gene matches: 6. CDR3 coding DNA: TGTGCCAGTAGTATCCTAGGGGGCCTACAGCCCCAGCATTTT. Encoded protein: CASSILGGLQPQHF.

This chain joins TRBV27 and TRBJ1-2, with D possibly matching TRBD1 (5 bases). Trimming shortened V by 3 bases and J by 5 bases, and 10 bases separated the two germline ends. Germline CDR1 MNHEY, CDR2 SMNVEV (reference sequence). The CDR3 is 13 residues long. For the CDR3, the DNA is TGTGCCAGCAGTTTGGGGGGACTGTATGGCTACACCTTC. It codes for CASSLGGLYGYTF.

The chain joins TRBV5-4 to TRBJ1-2; maybe TRBD1 (6 bases). Trimming took 0 bases from V and 7 from J, leaving 7 bases between them. This CDR3 has 12 residues. Per germline, CDR1 SGHNT and CDR2 YYREEE (reference sequence). CDR3 sequence: CASSLDRVGYTF. The CDR3 DNA reads TGTGCCAGCAGCTTGGACAGGGTTGGCTACACCTTC.